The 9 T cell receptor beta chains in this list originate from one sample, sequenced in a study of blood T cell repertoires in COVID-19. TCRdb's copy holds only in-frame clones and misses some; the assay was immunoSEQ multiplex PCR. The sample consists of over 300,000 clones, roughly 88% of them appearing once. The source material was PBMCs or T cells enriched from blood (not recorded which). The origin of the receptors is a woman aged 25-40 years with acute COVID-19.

CDR3 sequence reads: CATSDYKIIEQYF. CDR3 nucleotide sequence: TGTGCCACCAGTGACTATAAGATAATCGAGCAGTACTTC. The chain is built from TRBV24-1 and TRBJ2-7; D unresolved. The CDR3 runs to 13 residues. V gave up 4 bases and J gave up 6 bases, with 12 bases separating them. Germline assignment: CDR1 KGHDR and CDR2 SFDVKD.

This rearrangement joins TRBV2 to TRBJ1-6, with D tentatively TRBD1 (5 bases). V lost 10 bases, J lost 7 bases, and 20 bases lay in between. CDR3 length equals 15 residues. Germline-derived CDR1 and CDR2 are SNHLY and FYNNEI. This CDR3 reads CATGISGGGNSPLHF. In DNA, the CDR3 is TGTGCCACCGGGATAAGTGGGGGGGGGAATTCACCCCTCCACTTT.

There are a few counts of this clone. As DNA, the CDR3 is TGTGCCAGCAGCGACCGGGACAGGGTCCTGATGAACACTGAAGCTTTCTTT. Translating gives CASSDRDRVLMNTEAFF. The chain uses TRBV9 and TRBJ1-1; 9 nucleotides line up with TRBD1. Trimming removed 3 bases from V and 0 bases from J; junction bases left unmatched: 9. Germline V gene sequence: CDR1 SGDLS, CDR2 YYNGEE. CDR3 size: 17 residues.

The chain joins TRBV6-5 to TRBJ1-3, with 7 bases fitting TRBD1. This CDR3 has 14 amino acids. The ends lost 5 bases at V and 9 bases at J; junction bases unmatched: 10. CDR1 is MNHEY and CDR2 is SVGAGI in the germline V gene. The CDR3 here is CASSQLGPGGTIYF. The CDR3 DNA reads TGTGCCAGCAGTCAACTAGGTCCAGGGGGCACCATATATTTT.

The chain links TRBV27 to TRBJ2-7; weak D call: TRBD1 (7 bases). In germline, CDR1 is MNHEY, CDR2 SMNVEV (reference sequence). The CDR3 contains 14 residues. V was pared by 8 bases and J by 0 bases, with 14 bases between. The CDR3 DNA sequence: TGTGCCAGCCAGGAGGGGGCCGGCTCCTACGAGCAGTACTTC. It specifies CASQEGAGSYEQYF.

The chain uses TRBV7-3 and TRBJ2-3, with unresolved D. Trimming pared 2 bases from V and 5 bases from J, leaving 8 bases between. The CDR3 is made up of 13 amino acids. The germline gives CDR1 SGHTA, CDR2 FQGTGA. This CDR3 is CASSLSRQDTQYF. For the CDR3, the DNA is TGTGCCAGCAGCTTATCACGACAAGATACGCAGTATTTT.

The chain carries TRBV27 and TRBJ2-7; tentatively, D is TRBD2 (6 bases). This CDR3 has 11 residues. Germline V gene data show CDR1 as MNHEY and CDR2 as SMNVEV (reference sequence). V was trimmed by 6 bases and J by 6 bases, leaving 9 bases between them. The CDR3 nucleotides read TGTGCCAGCAGGTTGGGAGGCGAGCAGTACTTC. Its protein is CASRLGGEQYF.

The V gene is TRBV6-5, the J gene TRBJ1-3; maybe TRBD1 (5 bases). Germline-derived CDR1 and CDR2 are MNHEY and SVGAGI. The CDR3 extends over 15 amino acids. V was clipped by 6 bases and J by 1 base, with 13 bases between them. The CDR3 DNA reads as TGTGCCAGCAGCCGACAGAGTCAATCTGGAAACACCATATATTTT. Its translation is CASSRQSQSGNTIYF.

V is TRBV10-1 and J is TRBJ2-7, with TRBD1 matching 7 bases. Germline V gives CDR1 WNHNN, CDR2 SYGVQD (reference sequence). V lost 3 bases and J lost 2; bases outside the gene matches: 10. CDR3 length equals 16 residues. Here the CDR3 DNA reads TGCGCCAGCAGTGACCACCTCCGGGACAGAACCTACGAGCAGTACTTC. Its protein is CASSDHLRDRTYEQYF.